The rows below give T cell receptor beta chains drawn from one sample of a study of T cells in Graves' hyperthyroidism and ophthalmopathy. TCRdb re-called the multiplex PCR reads through MiXCR, storing one row per CDR3 protein. The table has about 270,000 distinct CDR3 sequences, roughly 20% seen once. Sequencing input: blood. These receptors originate from a man aged 25 to 40 with Graves' ophthalmopathy. Each CDR3 is given with its conserved first and last residue. A D gene is named only where the DNA matches it firmly. For some rows the clone size is stated as once, few or many, or as a class when expanded; others skip it.

TRBJ1-1 TRBV11-2 . many CASSPLGRANTEAFF TGTGCCAGCAGCCCGCTCGGCAGAGCGAACACTGAAGCTTTCTTT
TRBJ2-3 TRBV24-1 . few CATSDRTRSLTDTQYF TGTGCCACCAGTGACCGGACACGTAGCCTCACAGATACGCAGTATTTT
TRBJ2-5 TRBV11-3 . . CASSLRRGLHQETQYF TGTGCCAGCAGCTTAAGGAGGGGTCTTCACCAAGAGACCCAGTACTTC
TRBJ2-3 TRBV7-3 . few CASSLGQPRTDTQYF TGTGCCAGCAGCTTAGGGCAGCCGCGCACAGATACGCAGTATTTT
TRBJ2-1 TRBV11-2 TRBD2 many CASSLVLAGGLNEQFF TGTGCCAGCAGCTTAGTTCTAGCGGGAGGTCTAAATGAGCAGTTCTTC
TRBJ2-3 TRBV7-6 TRBD1 few CASRSPGQGADTQYF TGTGCCAGCAGATCTCCGGGACAGGGGGCGGATACGCAGTATTTT
TRBJ1-5 TRBV20-1 . many CSARAGSVGQPQHF TGCAGTGCTAGGGCCGGTAGCGTAGGACAGCCCCAGCATTTT
TRBJ1-2 TRBV6-1 . few CASSYALGSYGYTF TGTGCCAGCAGTTACGCGCTGGGATCCTATGGCTACACCTTC
TRBJ1-1 TRBV5-1 . many CASSLSWGVNTEAFF TGCGCCAGCAGCCTTTCGTGGGGGGTAAACACTGAAGCTTTCTTT
TRBJ2-7 TRBV11-2 TRBD2 many CASSSSLAGGYEQYF TGTGCCAGCAGTTCCTCACTAGCGGGAGGCTACGAGCAGTACTTC
TRBJ2-1 TRBV20-1 . few CSARNPDWRYNEQFF TGCAGTGCAAGAAACCCGGACTGGAGGTACAATGAGCAGTTCTTC
TRBJ2-1 TRBV6-2/TRBV6-3 TRBD1 few CASSSTGATDNEQFF TGTGCCAGCAGTTCCACAGGGGCTACGGACAATGAGCAGTTCTTC
TRBJ1-1 TRBV24-1 TRBD1 few CATSGPDREGAFF TGTGCCACCAGTGGCCCGGACAGGGAAGGAGCTTTCTTT
TRBJ1-2 TRBV7-2 TRBD1 . CASSSRDSGRYGYTF TGTGCCAGCAGCTCAAGGGACAGTGGGAGATATGGCTACACCTTC
TRBJ2-7 TRBV6-1 TRBD2 few CASSLSGRSLSYEQYF TGTGCCAGCAGTTTGAGCGGGAGGAGCCTATCCTACGAGCAGTACTTC
TRBJ2-7 TRBV6-5 . . CASSYTQSTWSLGFGEQYF TGTGCCAGCAGTTACACGCAGTCGACTTGGAGTCTGGGCTTTGGCGAGCAGTACTTC
TRBJ2-1 TRBV7-9 . once CASSLSGPSYNEQFF TGTGCCAGCAGCTTAAGCGGGCCCTCCTACAATGAGCAGTTCTTC
TRBJ2-3 TRBV27 TRBD2 few CASSGTSGATDTQYF TGTGCCAGCAGTGGGACTAGCGGGGCCACAGATACGCAGTATTTT
TRBJ1-1 TRBV3-1 TRBD1 . CASSPRDRGYTEAFF TGTGCCAGCAGCCCACGGGACAGGGGATACACTGAAGCTTTCTTT
TRBJ2-3 TRBV7-2 . few CASSLMTYSTDTQYF TGTGCCAGCAGCTTAATGACGTACAGCACAGATACGCAGTATTTT
TRBJ1-5 TRBV19 . few CASSIEGTGNQPQHF TGTGCCAGTAGTATAGAGGGTACCGGCAATCAGCCCCAGCATTTT
TRBJ2-7 TRBV20-1 . . CSARRGTSSYEQYF TGCAGTGCCAGGAGGGGGACGAGCTCCTACGAGCAGTACTTC
TRBJ1-1 TRBV30 . few CAGSSDRMNTEAFF TGTGCCGGGTCATCCGACAGAATGAACACTGAAGCTTTCTTT
TRBJ2-2 TRBV5-5 TRBD2 many CASRTPGLANTGELFF TGTGCCAGCAGAACACCGGGACTAGCGAACACCGGGGAGCTGTTTTTT
TRBJ2-1 TRBV28 TRBD1 . CASSPTGVNNEQFF TGTGCCAGCAGCCCGACAGGGGTGAACAATGAGCAGTTCTTC
TRBJ1-2 TRBV24-1 . few CATSDAPPDYGYTF TGTGCCACCAGTGATGCCCCTCCAGACTATGGCTACACCTTC
TRBJ2-5 TRBV5-5 . . CASSLFLGGEETQYF TGTGCCAGCAGCTTGTTTTTGGGGGGAGAAGAGACCCAGTACTTC
TRBJ1-2 TRBV25-1 . few CASSEQGRDGYTF TGTGCCAGCAGTGAACAGGGACGGGATGGCTACACCTTC
TRBJ2-3 TRBV6-2/TRBV6-3 . few CASSWLVHRTDTQYF TGTGCCAGCAGTTGGTTAGTACACCGCACAGATACGCAGTATTTT
TRBJ2-1 TRBV5-1 . many CASSEAETYNEQFF TGCGCCAGCAGCGAAGCGGAAACCTACAATGAGCAGTTCTTC
TRBJ1-6 TRBV19 . . CASKLGGNSPLHF TGTGCCAGTAAGCTAGGGGGAAATTCACCCCTCCACTTT
TRBJ2-2 TRBV12-3/TRBV12-4 TRBD2 . CASSFMWEGPNTGELFF TGTGCCAGCAGTTTTATGTGGGAGGGCCCGAACACCGGGGAGCTGTTTTTT
TRBJ1-1 TRBV12-3/TRBV12-4 TRBD1 few CASSLATGENTEAFF TGTGCCAGCAGTTTAGCGACAGGGGAGAACACTGAAGCTTTCTTT
TRBJ2-7 TRBV12-3/TRBV12-4 . few CASSFGPSYEQYF TGTGCCAGCAGTTTTGGGCCGTCCTACGAGCAGTACTTC
TRBJ2-1 TRBV14 . . CASSQAGSGNEQFF TGTGCCAGCAGCCAAGCCGGGAGTGGGAATGAGCAGTTCTTC
TRBJ2-2 TRBV20-1 TRBD2 few CSARDPSGSQPGELFF TGCAGTGCTAGAGATCCGAGCGGGAGTCAACCCGGGGAGCTGTTTTTT
TRBJ1-6 TRBV6-1 . few CASSSLQPDNSPLHF TGTGCCAGCAGTAGCTTACAACCAGATAATTCACCCCTCCACTTT
TRBJ2-2 TRBV24-1 . . CATSARDRGTVELFF TGTGCCACCAGTGCTCGGGACCGGGGCACCGTGGAGCTGTTTTTT
TRBJ2-2 TRBV7-7 . many CASSLTTANTGELFF TGTGCTAGCAGCTTGACTACAGCGAACACCGGGGAGCTGTTTTTT
TRBJ2-7 TRBV29-1 . few CSVGGSSYEQYF TGCAGCGTTGGAGGCTCCTCCTACGAGCAGTACTTC
TRBJ1-2 TRBV2 . . CASMFALRGYGYTF TGTGCCAGCATGTTCGCCCTCCGGGGCTATGGCTACACCTTC
TRBJ2-1 TRBV12-3/TRBV12-4 . many CASRKNNEQFF TGTGCCAGCAGAAAGAACAATGAGCAGTTCTTC
TRBJ2-5 TRBV24-1 TRBD1 . CATSGNTGAQETQYF TGTGCCACCAGCGGAAACACAGGGGCCCAAGAGACCCAGTACTTC
TRBJ2-3 TRBV7-9 . many CASNLAQSTDTQYF TGTGCCAGCAACCTAGCGCAGAGCACAGATACGCAGTATTTT
TRBJ2-1 TRBV6-1 . . CASSEVRYNEQFF TGTGCCAGCAGTGAAGTACGTTACAATGAGCAGTTCTTC
TRBJ2-6 TRBV7-3 . . CASSFYPGSGANVLTF TGTGCCAGCAGCTTTTACCCGGGGTCTGGGGCCAACGTCCTGACTTTC
TRBJ1-5 TRBV2 . few CASSTTGWGQPQHF TGTGCCAGCAGTACCACAGGGTGGGGTCAGCCCCAGCATTTT
TRBJ2-3 TRBV12-3/TRBV12-4 . . CASSLVAAGTDTQYF TGTGCCAGCAGTTTAGTAGCCGCGGGGACAGATACGCAGTATTTT
TRBJ1-6 TRBV2 . . CASSEEPLVSYNSPLHF TGTGCCAGCAGTGAAGAGCCCCTAGTCTCCTATAATTCACCCCTCCACTTT
TRBJ2-5 TRBV11-2 TRBD1 many CASSLERQGAAKTQYF TGTGCCAGCAGCTTAGAAAGACAGGGGGCGGCGAAGACCCAGTACTTC
TRBJ1-1 TRBV4-1 . many CASSREGLGTEAFF TGCGCCAGCAGCCGCGAGGGGCTCGGCACTGAAGCTTTCTTT
TRBJ2-7 TRBV5-8 . . CASSLFGLYEQYF TGTGCCAGCAGCTTATTTGGCCTATACGAGCAGTACTTC
TRBJ2-5 TRBV11-2 . many CASSLVPAYQETQYF TGTGCCAGCAGCTTAGTCCCAGCGTACCAAGAGACCCAGTACTTC
TRBJ1-4 TRBV5-4 TRBD1 . CASSTGGRNEKLFF TGTGCCAGCAGCACAGGGGGCCGTAATGAAAAACTGTTTTTT
TRBJ1-6 TRBV6-2/TRBV6-3 TRBD1 . CASSPRDRGLAPLHF TGTGCCAGCAGTCCGCGGGACAGGGGCCTGGCACCCCTCCACTTT
TRBJ1-2 TRBV11-3 . many CASSPGGGGGYTF TGTGCCAGCAGCCCAGGAGGGGGTGGAGGCTACACCTTC
TRBJ2-1 TRBV5-6 TRBD2 . CASSFPTSGRPGGEQFF TGTGCCAGCAGCTTTCCGACTAGCGGGAGGCCCGGGGGGGAGCAGTTCTTC
TRBJ1-4 TRBV2 . . CASSAIATNEKLFF TGTGCCAGCAGTGCAATTGCAACTAATGAAAAACTGTTTTTT
TRBJ1-2 TRBV20-1 . . CSASALGGGANYGYTF TGCAGTGCTAGTGCCCTCGGGGGGGGGGCTAACTATGGCTACACCTTC